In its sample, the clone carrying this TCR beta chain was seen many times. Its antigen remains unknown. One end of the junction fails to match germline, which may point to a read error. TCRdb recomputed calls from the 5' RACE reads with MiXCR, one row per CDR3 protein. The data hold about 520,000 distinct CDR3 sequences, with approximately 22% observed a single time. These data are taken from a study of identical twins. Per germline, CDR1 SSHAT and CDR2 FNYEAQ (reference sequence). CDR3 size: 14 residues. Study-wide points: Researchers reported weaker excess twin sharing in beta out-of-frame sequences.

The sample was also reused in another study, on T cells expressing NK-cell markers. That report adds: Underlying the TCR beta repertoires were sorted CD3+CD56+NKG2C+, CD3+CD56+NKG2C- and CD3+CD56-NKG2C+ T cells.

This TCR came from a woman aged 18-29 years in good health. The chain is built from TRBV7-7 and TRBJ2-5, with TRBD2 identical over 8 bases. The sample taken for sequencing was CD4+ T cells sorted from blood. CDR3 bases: TGTGCTAGCAGCCCCACTAGCGGACAAGAGACCCAGTACTTC. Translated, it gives CASSPTSGQETQYF.